The sequence of this T cell receptor beta chain was determined in a study of Ad26.COV2.S vaccination and SARS-CoV-2 variants. Overall study: Dosing was one shot or two shots 56 days apart.

The treatment: about 20 received Ad26.COV2.S at low or high dose, single or two shots; about 5 received placebo; per-sample allocation not given. Material that was analyzed had been drawn on day 63 after the first vaccine or placebo injection. The repertoire was sequenced with immunoSEQ multiplex PCR; TCRdb's copy has only in-frame clones and lacks some. This sample has 400,000 to 500,000 clones, with approximately 88% found just once. The CDR3 sequence is 14 residues long. Germline CDR1 and CDR2: SGHDN and FVKESK. The V and J ends lost 1 base and 7 bases respectively, with 11 bases between them. The receptor was derived from a person between 18 and 59 years old who received the Ad26.COV2.S COVID-19 vaccine or a placebo. The sequences come from peripheral blood, collected in a trial of Ad26.COV2.S vaccine versus placebo. The J gene is TRBJ2-4, the V gene TRBV14; TRBD1 is a possible D gene (5 bases). In DNA, the CDR3 is TGTGCCAGCAGCCAAGCTACAGGAACCAACATTCAGTACTTC. Amino acid sequence: CASSQATGTNIQYF. The full variable domain, rest sourced from reference TRBV14 and TRBJ2-4, is EAGVTQFPSHSVIEKGQTVTLRCDPISGHDNLYWYRRVMGKEIKFLLHFVKESKQDESGMPNNRFLAERTGGTYSTLKVQPAELEDSGVYFCASSQATGTNIQYFGAGTRLSVL.